These T cell receptor beta chains were read from a single sample in a study of early T cells in non-severe SARS-CoV-2 infection. TCRdb recomputed calls from the 5' RACE reads with MiXCR, one row per CDR3 protein. The top ten clones hold more than 6.5% of a sample with nearly 110,000 distinct CDR3 sequences, around 10% of them seen once. Sequencing input: whole blood. Source of these receptors: an adult who was a healthcare worker with PCR-confirmed SARS-CoV-2 infection or an uninfected control (not recorded which). CDR3s include the opening cysteine and the closing phenylalanine or tryptophan.

TRBV5-1 CASSLQSAAEQYF
TRBV19 CASTPAGGVGTQYF
TRBV12-3/TRBV12-4 CASSPRNYYGYTF
TRBV5-4 CASSLNWGYEQYF
TRBV20-1 CSARGLRLAGGTGELFF
TRBV3-1 CASSQSGGPSYGYTF
TRBV28 CASRPQTGHNEQFF
TRBV12-3/TRBV12-4 CASRAGEKAFF
TRBV6-2/TRBV6-3 CASSYTGTDTQYF
TRBV18 CASSPNGAFAYEQYF
TRBV5-1 CASSQGDNSPLHF
TRBV5-1 CASSLSPQSAEQYF
TRBV30 CAWSVTDLYGYTF
TRBV7-2 CASSPGGNSPLHF
TRBV7-9 CASSLGQGSRQETQYF
TRBV20-1 CSAERADSYNEQFF
TRBV7-2 CASSLERPPSRLHF
TRBV29-1 CSVVPAESGVPYEQYF
TRBV20-1 CSARDPFGFEQYF
TRBV14 CASSQDLGVDYGYTF
TRBV6-6 CASRDGYSSYEQYF
TRBV7-2 CASSLERADTQYF
TRBV10-3 CAISDLTATNEKLFF
TRBV13 CASSFLANRAEGYTF
TRBV7-2 CASSLFRVEETQYF
TRBV5-6 CASSFNGPGDEQYF
TRBV14 CASSGTYYGYTF
TRBV20-1 CSASREARGETQYF
TRBV18 CASSPPRRIGVPLNEQYF
TRBV7-2 CASPLAERGGYTF
TRBV7-2 CASSLDLGGYGEQFF
TRBV18 CASSPTSGRDEQYF
TRBV9 CASSAPGQGWHEQFF
TRBV20-1 CSAPRWVTDTQYF
TRBV4-1 CASSQDSVPGELFF
TRBV5-6 CASSPTVYNSPLHF
TRBV28 CASSFKPLPSGYTDTQYF
TRBV3-1 CASSLGLAGGIRREQFF
TRBV5-4 CASSSGKYQETQYF
TRBV28 CASSPGTSGGSTDTQYF
TRBV6-6 CASSRQRGTDTQYF
TRBV6-2/TRBV6-3 CASSYRRGSYINEQFF
TRBV11-3 CASSSSGADTEAFF
TRBV6-2/TRBV6-3 CASSYPGGPRDGELFF
TRBV23-1 CASSQLTGREDEQYF
TRBV7-9 CASSLSQNQPQHF
TRBV29-1 CSVDRLGGLGNEQFF
TRBV12-3/TRBV12-4 CASRWGQCADTQYF
TRBV15 CATSSYRGFSYGYTF